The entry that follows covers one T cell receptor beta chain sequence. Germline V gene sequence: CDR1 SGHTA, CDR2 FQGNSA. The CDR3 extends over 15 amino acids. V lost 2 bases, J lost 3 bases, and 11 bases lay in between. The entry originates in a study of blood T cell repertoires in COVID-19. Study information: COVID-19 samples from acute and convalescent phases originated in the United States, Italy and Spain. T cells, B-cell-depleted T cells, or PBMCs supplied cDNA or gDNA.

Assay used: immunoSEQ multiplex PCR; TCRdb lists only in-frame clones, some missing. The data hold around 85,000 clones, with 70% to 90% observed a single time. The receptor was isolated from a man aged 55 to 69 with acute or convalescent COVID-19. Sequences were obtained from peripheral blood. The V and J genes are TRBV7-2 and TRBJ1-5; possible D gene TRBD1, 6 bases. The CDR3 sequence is CASSLFPGDNQPQHF. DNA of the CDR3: TGTGCCAGCAGCTTATTCCCAGGGGACAATCAGCCCCAGCATTTT.